These 2 T cell receptor beta chains were all obtained from the same sample, sequenced in a study of T-cell reconstitution after alpha-beta-depleted transplantation in children. Unique molecular identifiers were incorporated into the prepared TCRbeta library. Each CDR3 protein is one row after TCRdb ran MiXCR on the PCR reads. The table shows about 360,000 distinct CDR3 sequences, with roughly 15% occurring only once. The sequences come from PBMCs, collected from the stem cell graft. The receptors originated from a human donor who donated a stem cell graft to a child with Fanconi anemia.

This clonotype occurred a few times. The CDR3 region has the DNA TGTGCCAGCAGTTTACCCTTGGACAGGGTTTATGGCTACACCTTC. It specifies CASSLPLDRVYGYTF. V is TRBV28 and J is TRBJ1-2; TRBD1 aligns across 8 bases. Germline assignment: CDR1 MDHEN and CDR2 SYDVKM. V shed 2 bases and J 5 bases; nucleotides not matched to a gene: 7. The CDR3 contains 15 residues.

The V call is TRBV12-3 or TRBV12-4, the J call TRBJ1-2, with 8 bases lining up with TRBD1. Trimming at V came to 3 bases and at J to 4 bases, leaving 4 bases not matched to a gene. The CDR3 is made up of 14 amino acids. The CDR3: CASSLQGAVYGYTF. The DNA of the CDR3 is TGTGCCAGCAGTTTGCAGGGGGCGGTCTATGGCTACACCTTC.